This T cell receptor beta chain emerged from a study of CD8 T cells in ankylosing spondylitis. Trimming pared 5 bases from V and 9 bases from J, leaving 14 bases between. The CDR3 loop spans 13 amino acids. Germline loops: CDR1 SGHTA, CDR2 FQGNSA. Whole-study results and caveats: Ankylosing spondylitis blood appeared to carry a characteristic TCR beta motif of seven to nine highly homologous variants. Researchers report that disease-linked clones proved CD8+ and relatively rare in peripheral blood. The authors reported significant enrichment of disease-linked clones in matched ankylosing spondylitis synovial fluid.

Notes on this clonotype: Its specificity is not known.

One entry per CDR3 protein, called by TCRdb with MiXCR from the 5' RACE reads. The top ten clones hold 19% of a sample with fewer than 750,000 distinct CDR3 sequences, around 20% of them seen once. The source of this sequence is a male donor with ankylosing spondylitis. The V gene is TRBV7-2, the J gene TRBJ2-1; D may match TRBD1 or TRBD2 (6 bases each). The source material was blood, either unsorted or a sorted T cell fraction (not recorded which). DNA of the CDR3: TGTGCCAGCAGCCGAGGGGGACTGGGTGAGCAGTTCTTC. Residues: CASSRGGLGEQFF.